The 21 T cell receptor beta chains listed next were all sequenced from one sample in a study of beta chain features in type 1 diabetes (dated by TCRdb to the late 2010s). Library preparation used the immunoSEQ multiplex PCR assay. The High Capacity cDNA Reverse Transcription Kit was used to reverse transcribe all of the isolated RNA, meaning that expressed TCRB transcripts were what got sequenced. Drawn from immuneACCESS, this table holds only the in-frame rearrangements with V and J called that TCRdb kept. Clones are partly lost; checked studies trace under half to an unresolved V gene and leave the rest unexplained. This sample holds 860,000 or so clones; roughly 16% were observed only once. The biggest ten clones account for 0.023% of the sample. The material sequenced was naive CD4+ T cells from blood. According to the study, the label for this sample's cell subset or site signals: true naive CD4+ T cells. The receptors originated from a woman under 30 in good health.

This clone was counted between two and nine times. The chain is built from TRBV4-3 and TRBJ2-3, with 9 bases fitting TRBD2. Germline loops: CDR1 LGHNA, CDR2 YSLEER. The V and J ends lost 1 base and 4 bases, in that order; junction bases with no gene match: 6. There are 16 residues in the CDR3. The CDR3 loop reads CASSQGGGRESDTQYF. Written as DNA, the CDR3 is TGCGCCAGCAGCCAAGGTGGCGGGAGGGAATCAGATACGCAGTATTTT.

The V gene is TRBV27, the J gene TRBJ2-1; no clear D. The germline CDR1 and CDR2 sequences are MNHEY and SMNVEV (reference sequence). Deletions cut 5 bases from V and 9 bases from J, with 14 bases between. CDR3 length: 13 amino acids. The CDR3 sequence: CASSPQTFSEQFF. The CDR3 DNA sequence: TGTGCCAGCAGTCCCCAGACTTTCAGTGAGCAGTTCTTC.

CDR3 protein: CASLPQGSSNQPQHF. For the CDR3, the DNA is TGTGCCAGCCTTCCACAGGGGTCTAGCAATCAGCCCCAGCATTTT. This rearrangement joins TRBV19 to TRBJ1-5; 7 nucleotides agree with TRBD1. The CDR3 is 15 amino acids. V trimming: 9 bases; J trimming: 0 bases; junction bases outside the gene matches: 8. Looked up from germline, CDR1 is LNHDA and CDR2 is SQIVND (reference sequence).

In this sample, this clone turned up a few times. This rearrangement joins TRBV29-1 to TRBJ2-1, with 10 bases that match TRBD2. The CDR3 has 15 residues. CDR1 is SQVTM and CDR2 is ANQGSEA in the germline V gene. The V gene end was trimmed by 7 bases and the J gene end by 0 bases; junction bases not matched to a gene: 6. Here the CDR3 DNA reads TGCAGCGCGGCTAGCGGGGGTTCCTCCTACAATGAGCAGTTCTTC. This gives the protein CSAASGGSSYNEQFF.

This clone has just a few counts. The rearrangement links TRBV27 to TRBJ2-5; TRBD1 might be the D (6 bases). CDR1 MNHEY and CDR2 SMNVEV come from the germline V gene (reference sequence). Trimming left V 5 bases short and J 2 bases short, with 12 bases between. There are 14 residues in the CDR3. Written as DNA, the CDR3 is TGTGCCAGCAGTAACGGACAGACTCAAGAGACCCAGTACTTC. Encoded protein: CASSNGQTQETQYF.

This clone occurred once. The V and J genes are TRBV6-6 and TRBJ1-1; 7 bases fit TRBD1. Germline trimming cut 5 bases from V and 3 bases from J; bases unmatched to any gene: 6. The CDR3 spans 14 residues. Germline CDR1 MNHNY, CDR2 SVGAGI (reference sequence). Here the CDR3 reads CASSGRGKDTEAFF. CDR3 coding DNA: TGTGCCAGCAGTGGCAGGGGGAAGGACACTGAAGCTTTCTTT.

This clone was detected only a few times. The chain uses TRBV4-2 and TRBJ2-1; TRBD2 aligns across 9 bases. Germline lookup yields CDR1 LGHNA and CDR2 YNFKEQ. The junction had 7 bases not matched to a gene; V was cut back by 0 bases and J by 4 bases. This CDR3 contains 17 residues. The CDR3, as DNA: TGTGCCAGCAGCCAAGATTTAAGGACTAGCGAGTACAATGAGCAGTTCTTC. Translation: CASSQDLRTSEYNEQFF.

This sequence joins TRBV7-2 and TRBJ1-1; 9 nucleotides line up with TRBD1. Per germline, CDR1 SGHTA and CDR2 FQGNSA. V lost 1 base and J lost 5; bases outside the gene matches: 5. The CDR3 is 15 residues long. Written as DNA, the CDR3 is TGTGCCAGCAGCTTAGGAGGGACAGGGCGTACTGAAGCTTTCTTT. Its protein product is CASSLGGTGRTEAFF.

This clone was seen more than once but under ten times. The DNA of the CDR3 is TGTGCCAGCAGTGAAGAAAACAGGGAGGTTCTGCAGTACTTC. Encoded protein: CASSEENREVLQYF. This rearrangement joins TRBV2 to TRBJ2-7; tentatively, D is TRBD1 or TRBD2 (6 bases each). This CDR3 region has 14 residues. V lost 1 base to trimming and J lost 9 bases, with 16 bases between them. Germline V gives CDR1 SNHLY, CDR2 FYNNEI.

This clone has more than one count but fewer than ten. The chain carries TRBV23-1 and TRBJ2-7; D is undetermined. TRBV23-1 is flagged as an ORF with uncertain function. V was clipped by 2 bases and J by 2 bases, with 19 bases between them. There are 17 residues in the CDR3. As DNA, the CDR3 is TGCGCCAGCAGTCAAGCCACCGGGCCCACTCCGCCCTACGAGCAGTACTTC. Residues: CASSQATGPTPPYEQYF.

The rearrangement uses TRBV28 and TRBJ1-1; D remains unclear. Trimming took 6 bases from V and 2 from J, leaving 13 bases between them. Germline CDR1 is MDHEN and CDR2 is SYDVKM. This CDR3 contains 14 residues. CDR3 region: CASSPTPANTEAFF. The CDR3 DNA reads as TGTGCCAGCAGCCCTACCCCAGCCAACACTGAAGCTTTCTTT.

This clone was seen more than once but under ten times. The V call is TRBV2, the J call TRBJ2-1; TRBD2 might be the D (5 bases). The germline V gene encodes CDR1 SNHLY and CDR2 FYNNEI. This CDR3 is built from 12 residues. Trimming took 3 bases from V and 10 from J, leaving 10 bases between them. DNA for the CDR3: TGTGCCAGCAGTGATGACGGGAACGAGCAGTTCTTC. Residues: CASSDDGNEQFF.

This chain connects TRBV5-6 to TRBJ2-5; possibly TRBD1 for D (6 bases). The V end lost 2 bases, the J end lost 2 bases, and 13 bases lay between the germline ends. This CDR3 has 15 amino acids. The germline CDR1 and CDR2 sequences are SGHDT and YYEEEE. The CDR3 protein is CASSFRTESQETQYF. CDR3 coding DNA: TGTGCCAGCAGCTTCCGGACAGAGAGTCAAGAGACCCAGTACTTC.

This clone was seen more than once but under ten times. This chain joins TRBV7-2 and TRBJ2-7; D gene ambiguous. Germline CDR1 and CDR2: SGHTA and FQGNSA. The CDR3 has 13 residues. Trimming stripped 2 bases from V and 6 bases from J, with 11 bases between. CDR3 in amino acids: CASSLSATLEQYF. CDR3 coding DNA: TGTGCCAGCAGCTTAAGTGCTACCCTCGAGCAGTACTTC.

The chain links TRBV10-2 to TRBJ2-7; either TRBD1 or TRBD2 may fit D (5 bases each). The CDR3 covers 15 residues. From germline, CDR1 is WSHSY and CDR2 SAAADI. V lost 6 bases and J 7 bases, leaving 22 bases between the germline ends. The CDR3 region has the DNA TGCGCCAGCAGGAGGGGAAATAGCGACCGTAATGAGCAGTACTTC. Protein: CASRRGNSDRNEQYF.

This clone was counted a few times. CDR3 amino acids: CASRPEGAKNIQYF. CDR3 bases: TGCGCCAGCAGACCCGAGGGGGCCAAAAACATTCAGTACTTC. The V gene is TRBV5-1, the J gene TRBJ2-4; D possibly matches TRBD1 or TRBD2 (5 bases each). The CDR3 has 14 amino acids. V lost 5 bases to trimming and J lost 1 base, with 10 bases between them. Germline CDR1 SGHRS, CDR2 YFSETQ.

This chain connects TRBV23-1 to TRBJ2-4; TRBD2 might be the D (5 bases). TRBV23-1 is an ORF; its function is uncertain. Trimming left V 4 bases short and J 0 bases short, with 16 bases between. This CDR3 comprises 17 residues. The CDR3 DNA reads as TGCGCCAGCAGTCGTCCCGGGAAACCTAGAGCCAAAAACATTCAGTACTTC. As protein: CASSRPGKPRAKNIQYF.

This clone showed up just a few times. The genes are TRBV18 and TRBJ2-5, with D uncertain. Germline V gene lookup returns CDR1 KGHSH and CDR2 LQKENI. The CDR3 sequence is 14 residues long. Trimming took 5 bases from V and 6 from J, leaving 16 bases between them. CDR3 sequence (DNA): TGTGCCAGCTCAGATGGCAGACTCGTCCAGACCCAGTACTTC. Its protein is CASSDGRLVQTQYF.

This clone was seen a few times. The chain employs TRBV29-1 and TRBJ2-7; maybe TRBD1 (5 bases). Trimming removed 3 bases at V and 2 bases at J, with 11 bases between. The germline V gene encodes CDR1 SQVTM and CDR2 ANQGSEA. This CDR3 spans 13 amino acids. The CDR3 DNA follows: TGCAGCGTTGAGGATGGCAGGGCCTACGAGCAGTACTTC. This gives the protein CSVEDGRAYEQYF.

This clone turned up a few times. The rearrangement uses TRBV9 and TRBJ1-2; 7 bases fit TRBD1. V lost 4 bases to trimming and J lost 4 bases; unmatched junction nucleotides: 7. The CDR3 loop spans 14 amino acids. The germline gives CDR1 SGDLS, CDR2 YYNGEE. This CDR3 is CASSTGQGVYGYTF. The CDR3 DNA is TGTGCCAGCAGCACGGGGCAGGGGGTCTATGGCTACACCTTC.

This clone was picked up a small number of times. The same CDR3 also results from other DNA sequences found in this sample. The genes are TRBV4-1 and TRBJ2-6, with D uncertain. The CDR3 extends over 15 amino acids. Germline V lookup: CDR1 MGHRA, CDR2 YSYEKL. Trimming took off 1 base at V and 4 bases at J, with 8 bases between the two ends. The CDR3 region is CASSQVISGANVLTF. CDR3 nucleotides: TGCGCCAGCAGCCAAGTCATATCCGGGGCCAACGTCCTGACTTTC.